These T cell receptor beta chains were read from a single sample in a study of blood T cell repertoires in COVID-19. TCRdb's copy holds only in-frame clones and misses some; the assay was immunoSEQ multiplex PCR. The sample shows roughly 360,000 clones, roughly four fifths of them seen only once. Input material: peripheral blood. The receptors stem from a human donor with acute or convalescent COVID-19. The donor label of this sample is uncertain. The conserved cysteine and the conserved F or W are not part of the CDR3 here. Not every row has a clone size; where given, it reads once, few, many or a size class.

v_call: TRBV19
cdr3_length: 12
clone_size: once
cdr3_aa: ASSPQLAGAEQF

v_call: TRBV27
cdr3_length: 13
clone_size: .
cdr3_aa: ASSFLGDKHQPQH

v_call: TRBV5-1
cdr3_length: 13
clone_size: .
cdr3_aa: ASSFQMTGSTEAF

v_call: TRBV29-1
cdr3_length: 11
clone_size: .
cdr3_aa: SVDWTGRGGYT

v_call: TRBV19
cdr3_length: 12
clone_size: .
cdr3_aa: ASSIDRTDEKLF

v_call: TRBV3-1/TRBV3-2
cdr3_length: 10
clone_size: .
cdr3_aa: ASSQGGGTQY

v_call: TRBV5-1
cdr3_length: 13
clone_size: .
cdr3_aa: ASSFEGQGPYGYT

v_call: TRBV12-5
cdr3_length: 14
clone_size: .
cdr3_aa: ASGLVPRDRGAEAF

v_call: TRBV14
cdr3_length: 13
clone_size: .
cdr3_aa: ASSQQGGSPYEQY

v_call: TRBV19
cdr3_length: 13
clone_size: once
cdr3_aa: ASSVNRGRNTEAF

v_call: TRBV19
cdr3_length: 9
clone_size: .
cdr3_aa: ATENRERYT

v_call: TRBV11-1
cdr3_length: 13
clone_size: .
cdr3_aa: ASSPVTSGYNEQF

v_call: TRBV13
cdr3_length: 13
clone_size: .
cdr3_aa: ASSKLGFGNTEAF

v_call: TRBV6-6
cdr3_length: 13
clone_size: once
cdr3_aa: ASSYAGTPNQPQH

v_call: TRBV9
cdr3_length: 10
clone_size: .
cdr3_aa: ASSAGQETQY

v_call: TRBV7-2
cdr3_length: 12
clone_size: .
cdr3_aa: ASSADSMNTEAF

v_call: TRBV28
cdr3_length: 12
clone_size: .
cdr3_aa: ASTVGGINEKLF

v_call: TRBV6-2/TRBV6-3
cdr3_length: 16
clone_size: .
cdr3_aa: ASSSTVTGQFRYNEQF

v_call: TRBV2
cdr3_length: 12
clone_size: .
cdr3_aa: ASSEDRVYYGYT

v_call: TRBV28
cdr3_length: 10
clone_size: .
cdr3_aa: ASTTGGVGYT

v_call: TRBV4-2
cdr3_length: 13
clone_size: .
cdr3_aa: ASSQDRLVNNEQF

v_call: TRBV7-6
cdr3_length: 13
clone_size: once
cdr3_aa: ASSLSLAGTDTQY

v_call: TRBV7-9
cdr3_length: 14
clone_size: .
cdr3_aa: ASSSRSTGVQETQY

v_call: TRBV7-9
cdr3_length: 12
clone_size: .
cdr3_aa: ASSPSLATDTQY

v_call: TRBV30
cdr3_length: 13
clone_size: .
cdr3_aa: AWSPPGQGRYEQY

v_call: TRBV5-1
cdr3_length: 13
clone_size: .
cdr3_aa: ASSLAGGGSQPQH

v_call: TRBV30
cdr3_length: 11
clone_size: .
cdr3_aa: AWSTQGDQPQH

v_call: TRBV11-2
cdr3_length: 11
clone_size: .
cdr3_aa: ANSLVQGYGYT

v_call: TRBV5-1
cdr3_length: 13
clone_size: .
cdr3_aa: ASSFLGQEGYGYT

v_call: TRBV3-1/TRBV3-2
cdr3_length: 16
clone_size: .
cdr3_aa: ASTETRTSGTPRETQY

v_call: TRBV3-1/TRBV3-2
cdr3_length: 13
clone_size: .
cdr3_aa: ASSPQSAGGQPQH